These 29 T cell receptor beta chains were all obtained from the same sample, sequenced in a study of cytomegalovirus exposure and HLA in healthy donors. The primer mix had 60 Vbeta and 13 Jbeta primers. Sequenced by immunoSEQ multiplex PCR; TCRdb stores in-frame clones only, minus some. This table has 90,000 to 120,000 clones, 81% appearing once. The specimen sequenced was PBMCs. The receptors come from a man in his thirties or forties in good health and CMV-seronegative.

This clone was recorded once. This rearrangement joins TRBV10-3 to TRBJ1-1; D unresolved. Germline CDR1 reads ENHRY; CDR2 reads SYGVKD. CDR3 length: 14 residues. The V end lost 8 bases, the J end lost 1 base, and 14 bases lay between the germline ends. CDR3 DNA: TGTGCCATCGGCGGCGGCGGGTCGAACACTGAAGCTTTCTTT. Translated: CAIGGGGSNTEAFF.

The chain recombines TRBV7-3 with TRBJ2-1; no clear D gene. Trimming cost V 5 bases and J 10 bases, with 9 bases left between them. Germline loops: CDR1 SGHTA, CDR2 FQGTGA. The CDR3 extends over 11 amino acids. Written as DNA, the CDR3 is TGTGCCAGCAGCCAATCCGGGGAGCAGTTCTTC. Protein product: CASSQSGEQFF.

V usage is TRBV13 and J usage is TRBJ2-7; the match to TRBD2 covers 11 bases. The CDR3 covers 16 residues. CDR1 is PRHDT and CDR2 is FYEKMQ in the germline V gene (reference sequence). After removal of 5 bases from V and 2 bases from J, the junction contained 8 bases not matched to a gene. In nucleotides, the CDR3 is TGTGCCAGCAGCCAAGCTGGACTAGCGGGTACCTACGAGCAGTACTTC. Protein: CASSQAGLAGTYEQYF.

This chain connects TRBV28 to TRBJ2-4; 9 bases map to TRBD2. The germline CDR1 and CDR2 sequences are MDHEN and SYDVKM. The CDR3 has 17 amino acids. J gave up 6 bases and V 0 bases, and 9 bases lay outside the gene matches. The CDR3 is CASSLWGLADSRNIQYF. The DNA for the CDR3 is TGTGCCAGCAGTTTATGGGGACTAGCCGACTCGAGAAACATTCAGTACTTC.

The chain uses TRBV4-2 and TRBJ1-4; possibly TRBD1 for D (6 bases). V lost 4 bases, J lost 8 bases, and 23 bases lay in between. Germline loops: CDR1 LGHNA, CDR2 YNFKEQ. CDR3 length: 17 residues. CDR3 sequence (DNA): TGTGCCAGCAGCCCTCGACATCAAAGGGGGAGTAAAGAAAAACTGTTTTTT. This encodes CASSPRHQRGSKEKLFF.

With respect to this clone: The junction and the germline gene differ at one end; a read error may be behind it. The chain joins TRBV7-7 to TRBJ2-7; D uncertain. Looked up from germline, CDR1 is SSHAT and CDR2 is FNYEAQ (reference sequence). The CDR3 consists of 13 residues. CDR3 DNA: TGTGCTAGCAGCTCGCCCGGGTCCTACGAGCAGTACTTC. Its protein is CASSSPGSYEQYF.

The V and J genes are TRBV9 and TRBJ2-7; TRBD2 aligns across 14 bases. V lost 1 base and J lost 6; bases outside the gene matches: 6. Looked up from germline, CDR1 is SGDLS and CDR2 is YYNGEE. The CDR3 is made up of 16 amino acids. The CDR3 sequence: CASSVSGTSGRSEQYF. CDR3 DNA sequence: TGTGCCAGCAGCGTAAGCGGGACTAGCGGGAGAAGCGAGCAGTACTTC.

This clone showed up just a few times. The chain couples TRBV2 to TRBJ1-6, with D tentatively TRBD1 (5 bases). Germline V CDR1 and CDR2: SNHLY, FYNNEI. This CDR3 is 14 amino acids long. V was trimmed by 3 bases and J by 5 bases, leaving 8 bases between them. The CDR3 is CASSDWGDNSPLHF. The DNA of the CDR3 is TGTGCCAGCAGTGATTGGGGGGATAATTCACCCCTCCACTTT.

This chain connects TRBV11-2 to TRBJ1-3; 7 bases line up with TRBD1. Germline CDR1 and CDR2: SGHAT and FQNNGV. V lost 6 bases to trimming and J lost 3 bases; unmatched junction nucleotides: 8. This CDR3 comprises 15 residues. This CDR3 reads CASSRRQGGGNTIYF. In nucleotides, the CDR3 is TGTGCCAGCAGTCGAAGACAGGGAGGTGGAAACACCATATATTTT.

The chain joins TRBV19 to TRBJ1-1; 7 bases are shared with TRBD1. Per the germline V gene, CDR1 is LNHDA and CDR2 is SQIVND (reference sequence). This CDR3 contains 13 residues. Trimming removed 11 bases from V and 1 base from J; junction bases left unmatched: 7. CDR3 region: CARPTGQNTEAFF. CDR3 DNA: TGTGCCCGCCCGACAGGGCAGAACACTGAAGCTTTCTTT.

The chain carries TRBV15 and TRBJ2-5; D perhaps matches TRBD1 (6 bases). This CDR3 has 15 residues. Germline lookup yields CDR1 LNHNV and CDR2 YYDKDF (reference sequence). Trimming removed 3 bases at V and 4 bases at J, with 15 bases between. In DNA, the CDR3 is TGTGCCACCAGCAGGACCTTAGGGGGAAGAGAGACCCAGTACTTC. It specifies CATSRTLGGRETQYF.

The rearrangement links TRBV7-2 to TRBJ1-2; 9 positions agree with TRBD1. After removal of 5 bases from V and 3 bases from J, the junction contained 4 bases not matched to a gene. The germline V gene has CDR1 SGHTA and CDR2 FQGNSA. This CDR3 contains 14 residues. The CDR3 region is CASSLRTGDYGYTF. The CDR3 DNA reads TGTGCCAGCAGCCTCAGGACAGGGGACTATGGCTACACCTTC.

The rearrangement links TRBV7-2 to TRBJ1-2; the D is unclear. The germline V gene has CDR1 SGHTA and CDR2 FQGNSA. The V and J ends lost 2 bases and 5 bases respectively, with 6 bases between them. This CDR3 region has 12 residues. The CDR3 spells CASSLRQYGYTF. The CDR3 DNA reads TGTGCCAGCAGCTTACGACAATATGGCTACACCTTC.

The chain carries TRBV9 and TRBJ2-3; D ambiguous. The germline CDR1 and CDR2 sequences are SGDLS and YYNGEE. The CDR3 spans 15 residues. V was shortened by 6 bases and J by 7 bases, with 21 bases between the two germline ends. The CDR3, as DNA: TGTGCCAGCACCCTCGCCGGTTCCCGCTCACATACGCAGTATTTT. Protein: CASTLAGSRSHTQYF.

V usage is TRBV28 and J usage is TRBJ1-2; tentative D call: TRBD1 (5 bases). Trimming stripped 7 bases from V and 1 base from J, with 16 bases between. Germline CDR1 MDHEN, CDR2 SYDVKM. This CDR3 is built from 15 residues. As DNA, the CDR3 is TGTGCCAGCATTCAGGCCGGGGGACTTAACTATGGCTACACCTTC. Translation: CASIQAGGLNYGYTF.

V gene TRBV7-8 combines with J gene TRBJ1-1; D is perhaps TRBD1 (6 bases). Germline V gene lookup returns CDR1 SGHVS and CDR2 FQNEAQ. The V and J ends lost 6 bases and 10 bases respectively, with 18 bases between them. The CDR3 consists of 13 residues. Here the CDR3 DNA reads TGTGCCAGCAGTGACCAATTAGGGGGTAGAGCTTTCTTT. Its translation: CASSDQLGGRAFF.

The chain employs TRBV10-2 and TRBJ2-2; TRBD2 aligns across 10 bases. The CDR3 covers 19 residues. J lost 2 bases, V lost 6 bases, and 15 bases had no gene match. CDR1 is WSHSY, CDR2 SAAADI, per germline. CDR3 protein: CASRGRPSGGTQNTGELFF. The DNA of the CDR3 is TGCGCCAGCAGGGGGCGGCCTAGCGGGGGCACCCAAAACACCGGGGAGCTGTTTTTT.

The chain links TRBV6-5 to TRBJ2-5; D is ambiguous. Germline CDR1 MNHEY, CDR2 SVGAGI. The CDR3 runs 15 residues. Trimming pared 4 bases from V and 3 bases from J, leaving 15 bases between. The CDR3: CASSCLFQDEETQYF. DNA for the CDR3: TGTGCCAGCAGTTGCCTTTTTCAGGATGAAGAGACCCAGTACTTC.

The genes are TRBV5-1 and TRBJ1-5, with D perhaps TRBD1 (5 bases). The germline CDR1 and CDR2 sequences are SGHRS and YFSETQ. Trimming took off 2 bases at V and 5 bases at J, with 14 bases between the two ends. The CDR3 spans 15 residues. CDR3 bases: TGCGCCAGCAGCTTAAGGGGATTAGGGGATCAGCCCCAGCATTTT. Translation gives CASSLRGLGDQPQHF.

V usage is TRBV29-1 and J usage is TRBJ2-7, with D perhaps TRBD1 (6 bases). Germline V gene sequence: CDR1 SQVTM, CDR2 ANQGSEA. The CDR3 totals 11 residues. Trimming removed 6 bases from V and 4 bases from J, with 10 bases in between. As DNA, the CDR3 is TGCAGCGTGAAGGACAGTTACGAGCAGTACTTC. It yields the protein CSVKDSYEQYF.

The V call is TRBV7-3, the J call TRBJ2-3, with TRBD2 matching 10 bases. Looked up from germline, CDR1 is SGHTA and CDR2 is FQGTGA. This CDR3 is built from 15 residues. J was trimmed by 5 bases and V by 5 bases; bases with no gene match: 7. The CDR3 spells CASSPRTSGGDTQYF. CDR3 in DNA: TGTGCCAGCAGCCCACGGACTAGCGGTGGAGATACGCAGTATTTT.

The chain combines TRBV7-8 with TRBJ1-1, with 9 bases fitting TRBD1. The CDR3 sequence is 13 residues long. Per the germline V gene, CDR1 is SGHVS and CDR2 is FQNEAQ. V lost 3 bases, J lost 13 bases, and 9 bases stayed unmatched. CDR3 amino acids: CASSFAGTGRVFF. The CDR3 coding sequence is TGTGCCAGCAGCTTCGCCGGGACAGGGCGCGTTTTCTTT.

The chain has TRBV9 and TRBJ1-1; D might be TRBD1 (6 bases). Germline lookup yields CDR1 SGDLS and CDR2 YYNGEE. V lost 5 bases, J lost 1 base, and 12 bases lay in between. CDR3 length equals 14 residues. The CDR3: CASRELTGNTEAFF. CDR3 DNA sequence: TGTGCCAGCAGGGAATTGACAGGGAACACTGAAGCTTTCTTT.

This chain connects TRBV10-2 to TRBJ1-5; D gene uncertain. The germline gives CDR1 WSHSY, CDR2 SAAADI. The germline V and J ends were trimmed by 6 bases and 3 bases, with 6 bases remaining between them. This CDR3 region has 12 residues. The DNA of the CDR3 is TGCGCCAGCAGGCAGGCCAATCAGCCCCAGCATTTT. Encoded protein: CASRQANQPQHF.

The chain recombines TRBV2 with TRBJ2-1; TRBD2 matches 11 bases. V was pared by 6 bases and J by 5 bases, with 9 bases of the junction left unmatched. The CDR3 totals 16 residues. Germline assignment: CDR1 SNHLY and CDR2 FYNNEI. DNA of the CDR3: TGTGCCAGCAGCTTTCCCCTGGGACTAGCGGACAATGAGCAGTTCTTC. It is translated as CASSFPLGLADNEQFF.

CDR3 nucleotide sequence: TGTGCCAGCACGTTACAGATGAGCAATCAGCCCCAGCATTTT. This codes for CASTLQMSNQPQHF. The chain has TRBV18 and TRBJ1-5; D uncertain. The CDR3 covers 14 residues. Between the trimmed V and J ends, which lost 8 bases and 1 base, there was a span of 12 bases. Germline-derived CDR1 and CDR2 are KGHSH and LQKENI.

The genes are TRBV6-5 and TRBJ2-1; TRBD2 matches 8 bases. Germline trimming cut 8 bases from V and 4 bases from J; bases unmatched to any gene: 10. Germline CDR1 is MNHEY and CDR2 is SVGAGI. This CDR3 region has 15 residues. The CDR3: CASVRSTSGYNEQFF. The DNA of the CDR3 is TGTGCCAGCGTCCGAAGCACTAGCGGTTACAATGAGCAGTTCTTC.

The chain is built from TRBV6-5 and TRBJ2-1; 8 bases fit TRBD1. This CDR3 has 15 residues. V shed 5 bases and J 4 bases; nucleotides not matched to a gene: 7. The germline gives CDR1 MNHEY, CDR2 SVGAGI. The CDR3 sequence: CASSHGTGLYNEQFF. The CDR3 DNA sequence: TGTGCCAGCAGTCACGGGACAGGACTATACAATGAGCAGTTCTTC.

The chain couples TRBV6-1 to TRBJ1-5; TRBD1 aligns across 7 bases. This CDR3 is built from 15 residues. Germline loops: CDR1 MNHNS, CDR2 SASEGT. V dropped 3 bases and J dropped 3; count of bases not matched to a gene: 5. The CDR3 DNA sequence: TGTGCCAGCAGTGATAGACAGGGCCTCAATCAGCCCCAGCATTTT. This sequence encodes CASSDRQGLNQPQHF.